The 15 T cell receptor beta chains below come from one sample, sequenced in a study of cytomegalovirus exposure and HLA in healthy donors. In the PCR, 60 Vbeta and 13 Jbeta primers were used. Sequenced by immunoSEQ multiplex PCR; TCRdb stores in-frame clones only, minus some. The data contain approximately 170,000 clones, around 77% of them singletons. The sample was PBMCs. The receptors originated from a woman in her late teens or twenties in good health and CMV-seronegative.

In its sample, this clone was seen a few times. The chain carries TRBV18 and TRBJ2-1, with 12 positions matching TRBD2. Germline lookup yields CDR1 KGHSH and CDR2 LQKENI. CDR3 length equals 17 residues. Trimming cost V 4 bases and J 8 bases; bases outside gene matches: 12. CDR3: CASSLNRGLAGRDEQFF. CDR3 coding DNA: TGTGCCAGCTCACTCAACAGGGGACTAGCGGGTAGAGATGAGCAGTTCTTC.

The chain carries TRBV28 and TRBJ1-2, with D possibly TRBD1 on 5 matching bases. Germline V gene lookup returns CDR1 MDHEN and CDR2 SYDVKM. This CDR3 spans 16 amino acids. V was clipped by 6 bases and J by 3 bases, with 20 bases between them. This chain's CDR3 is CASRPEEGKGDYGYTF. The CDR3, as DNA: TGTGCCAGCAGACCTGAGGAGGGGAAAGGGGACTATGGCTACACCTTC.

The chain has TRBV19 and TRBJ1-1, with D perhaps matching TRBD1 (6 bases). Trimming took off 6 bases at V and 4 bases at J, with 18 bases between the two ends. This CDR3 is built from 15 residues. The germline V gene encodes CDR1 LNHDA and CDR2 SQIVND (reference sequence). The DNA of the CDR3 is TGTGCCAGTAGACGACAGGACCTGATGGGCACTGAAGCTTTCTTT. It encodes CASRRQDLMGTEAFF.

The V call is TRBV29-1, the J call TRBJ2-5; TRBD1 matches 7 bases. The J call may be in error: the DNA end matches TRBJ2-7 better. Per germline, CDR1 SQVTM and CDR2 ANQGSEA. This CDR3 is built from 16 residues. The CDR3 protein is CSVEAPGAGGSYEQYF. In DNA, the CDR3 is TGCAGCGTTGAAGCCCCGGGTGCAGGGGGCTCCTACGAGCAGTACTTC.

This chain links TRBV6-5 with TRBJ1-6; 9 bases match TRBD1. Germline V gives CDR1 MNHEY, CDR2 SVGAGI. Losses at the gene ends were 6 bases for V and 7 bases for J; bases not matched to a gene: 7. This CDR3 contains 15 residues. The CDR3 here is CASRLTGGKNSPLHF. The CDR3 DNA reads TGTGCCAGCAGACTTACAGGGGGCAAAAATTCACCCCTCCACTTT.

This chain joins TRBV4-3 and TRBJ2-7; no definite D call. CDR3 size: 13 residues. The germline V and J ends were trimmed by 5 bases and 2 bases, with 10 bases remaining between them. CDR1 and CDR2 from the germline V gene are LGHNA and YSLEER. CDR3 bases: TGCGCCAGCAGCTCCTTCTCTACCTACGAGCAGTACTTC. Amino acid sequence: CASSSFSTYEQYF.

This clone was seen only once. CDR3 region: CASTGTGYQPQHF. The CDR3 DNA reads TGTGCCAGCACAGGGACAGGGTATCAGCCCCAGCATTTT. The V and J genes are TRBV28 and TRBJ1-5, with TRBD1 identical over 9 bases. The V gene's germline CDR1 is MDHEN and CDR2 SYDVKM. The CDR3 spans 13 residues. The junction had 3 bases not matched to a gene; V was cut back by 7 bases and J by 5 bases.

The rearrangement links TRBV19 to TRBJ2-1, with D possibly matching TRBD2 (7 bases). The germline V gene encodes CDR1 LNHDA and CDR2 SQIVND (reference sequence). CDR3 length equals 15 residues. V lost 4 bases and J 7 bases, leaving 17 bases between the germline ends. The CDR3 sequence: CASSTIGLGGNEQFF. CDR3 bases: TGTGCCAGTAGTACTATCGGACTAGGGGGGAATGAGCAGTTCTTC.

The CDR3 bases are TGCGCCAGTGATGCCGGGACAGGGGGGGCGGGTGAGCAGTTCTTC. Protein: CASDAGTGGAGEQFF. V usage is TRBV5-1 and J usage is TRBJ2-1; 11 bases line up with TRBD1. Unmatched junction bases numbered 13, after V lost 8 bases and J lost 9 bases. The CDR3 length is 15 residues. Germline CDR1 reads SGHRS; CDR2 reads YFSETQ.

The chain carries TRBV11-2 and TRBJ1-4; D may be TRBD1 (6 bases). V lost 3 bases, J lost 8 bases, and 13 bases lay in between. The germline gives CDR1 SGHAT, CDR2 FQNNGV. CDR3 length: 14 residues. CDR3 protein: CASSLRGGAEKLFF. DNA of the CDR3: TGTGCCAGCAGCTTGAGAGGGGGGGCAGAAAAACTGTTTTTT.

This rearrangement joins TRBV7-9 to TRBJ1-2; 7 bases agree with TRBD1. J lost 2 bases, V lost 5 bases, and 5 bases had no gene match. This CDR3 region has 14 residues. Germline loops: CDR1 SEHNR, CDR2 FQNEAQ (reference sequence). The CDR3 is CASSLTGQNYGYTF. CDR3 nucleotides: TGTGCCAGCAGCCTGACGGGACAGAACTATGGCTACACCTTC.

This clone was found a few times. The chain carries TRBV2 and TRBJ2-1; 7 nucleotides agree with TRBD1. From germline, CDR1 is SNHLY and CDR2 FYNNEI. The CDR3 totals 15 residues. The V and J ends lost 4 bases and 4 bases, in that order; junction bases with no gene match: 7. The CDR3 reads CASSVGQIKYNEQFF. The CDR3, as DNA: TGTGCCAGCAGTGTGGGACAGATAAAATACAATGAGCAGTTCTTC.

The J gene is TRBJ2-1, the V gene TRBV7-9; 8 bases align to TRBD2. The junction had 6 bases not matched to a gene; V was cut back by 1 base and J by 7 bases. The CDR3 extends over 15 amino acids. The germline V gene encodes CDR1 SEHNR and CDR2 FQNEAQ (reference sequence). The CDR3 DNA follows: TGTGCCAGCAGCTTAGGGAGCGGGAGAGGGAATGAGCAGTTCTTC. This gives the protein CASSLGSGRGNEQFF.

This clone is a singleton in its sample. The chain employs TRBV11-2 and TRBJ1-1; D possibly corresponds to TRBD1 (6 bases). Germline assignment: CDR1 SGHAT and CDR2 FQNNGV. The CDR3 covers 14 residues. Trimming left V 2 bases short and J 4 bases short, with 11 bases between. This CDR3 is CASSLQGQVTEAFF. The CDR3 region has the DNA TGTGCCAGCAGCTTACAGGGGCAAGTCACTGAAGCTTTCTTT.

This clone was detected only once. V is TRBV19 and J is TRBJ2-1; 7 positions agree with TRBD1. Germline lookup yields CDR1 LNHDA and CDR2 SQIVND (reference sequence). The CDR3 length is 15 residues. Trimming cost V 2 bases and J 8 bases; bases outside gene matches: 9. CDR3 bases: TGTGCCAGTAGTATAAAGGACAGGACATACGATGAGCAGTTCTTC. It specifies CASSIKDRTYDEQFF.